This is a list of T cell receptor beta chains from one sample in a study of blood T cell repertoires in COVID-19. Sequenced by immunoSEQ multiplex PCR; TCRdb stores in-frame clones only, minus some. Of 35,000 to 40,000 clones in the sample, 87% were seen once. The sequenced material came from peripheral blood. The source is a human donor in a cohort sampled during active COVID-19. Each CDR3 is given with its conserved first and last residue. A D gene is named only where the DNA matches it firmly. The size entry is marked missing in some rows and otherwise reads once, few, many or a size class.

v_call	cdr3_length	j_call	d_call	clone_size	cdr3_nt	cdr3_aa
TRBV5-5	14	TRBJ2-2	TRBD2	-	TGTGCCACCCAGCGGGAGCTGAACACCGGGGAGCTGTTTTTT	CATQRELNTGELFF
TRBV5-6	13	TRBJ1-4	-	-	TGTGCCAGCAGCTCCGAAGCAAATGAAAAACTGTTTTTT	CASSSEANEKLFF
TRBV28	13	TRBJ2-7	-	-	TGTGCCAGCAGTTTAGAGGGTCCCTACGAGCAGTACTTC	CASSLEGPYEQYF
TRBV19	19	TRBJ2-1	TRBD2	few	TGTGCCAGTAGTATAGGTCGTTGGGTAACTAGCGGGACTGTGAATGAGCAGTTCTTC	CASSIGRWVTSGTVNEQFF
TRBV29-1	11	TRBJ2-7	-	-	TGCAGCGTTGAAAGCCCGGGCGAGCAGTACTTC	CSVESPGEQYF
TRBV2	13	TRBJ1-6	-	-	TGTGCCAGTACCTACTCCTATAATTCACCCCTCCACTTT	CASTYSYNSPLHF
TRBV7-9	13	TRBJ1-1	TRBD1	-	TGTGCCAGCACATTCACAGGGGACACTGAAGCTTTCTTT	CASTFTGDTEAFF
TRBV28	16	TRBJ1-2	TRBD1	-	TGTGCCAGCAGTTTAACCGGACAGGTAGACCCAGGTGGCTACACCTTC	CASSLTGQVDPGGYTF
TRBV6-5	13	TRBJ1-5	-	-	TGTGCCAGCGAAGGGGAGGGTAGTCAGCCCCAGCATTTT	CASEGEGSQPQHF
TRBV3-1/TRBV3-2	17	TRBJ1-5	-	once	TGTGCCAGCAGCGAATATGGTCCCATTTGGCATCATCAGCCCCAGCATTTT	CASSEYGPIWHHQPQHF
TRBV6-1	15	TRBJ1-3	-	-	TGTGCCAGCAGTGAGGGGAGATCCTCTGGAAACACCATATATTTT	CASSEGRSSGNTIYF
TRBV19	15	TRBJ1-1	-	-	TGTGCCAGTATTCCCTCCCGGGAATGGAACACTGAAGCTTTCTTT	CASIPSREWNTEAFF
TRBV5-1	17	TRBJ2-2	TRBD2	-	TGCGCCAGCAGCTTGGGTAGCGGGAGTTCAAGGGACGGGGAGCTGTTTTTT	CASSLGSGSSRDGELFF
TRBV11-3	14	TRBJ2-5	TRBD1	-	TGTGCCAGCAGGAAGGACAGGTGCCAAGAGACCCAGTACTTC	CASRKDRCQETQYF
TRBV5-6	15	TRBJ1-4	-	-	TGTGCCAGCAGCGAGATCAGGGAAACTAATGAAAAACTGTTTTTT	CASSEIRETNEKLFF
TRBV24-1	15	TRBJ1-1	TRBD1	-	TGTGCCACTACCTGTAATGGGACAGGGGGCACTGAAGCTTTCTTT	CATTCNGTGGTEAFF
TRBV7-9	17	TRBJ1-1	-	-	TGTGCCAGCAGCCCCCAGATAGGAGGGCTAGGGAACACTGAAGCTTTCTTT	CASSPQIGGLGNTEAFF
TRBV5-1	14	TRBJ2-7	-	few	TGCGCCAGCAGCTTGGAAGGGTCGGGGTACGAGCAGTACTTC	CASSLEGSGYEQYF
TRBV19	14	TRBJ2-7	TRBD1	-	TGTGCCAGTAGTATCTTAGGACAGGACTACGAGCAGTACTTC	CASSILGQDYEQYF
TRBV20-1	15	TRBJ2-7	TRBD2	-	TGCAGTGCTAGTCGGACTAGCGGGGCGAACTACGAGCAGTACTTC	CSASRTSGANYEQYF
TRBV30	13	TRBJ1-1	-	-	TGTGCCTGGAACAGGGCCATGAACACTGAAGCTTTCTTT	CAWNRAMNTEAFF
TRBV6-5	15	TRBJ1-2	TRBD1	-	TGTGCCAGCAGTTACCGCGGGACAGGGACCTATGGCTACACCTTC	CASSYRGTGTYGYTF
TRBV2	17	TRBJ2-1	-	-	TGTGCCAGCAGACCCCTAGTGCTAGCGCTATCCTACAATGAGCAGTTCTTC	CASRPLVLALSYNEQFF
TRBV29-1	14	TRBJ2-7	TRBD1	-	TGCAGCGTCGCAGGGCTGACAGGGGTAAACGAGCAGTACTTC	CSVAGLTGVNEQYF
TRBV3-1/TRBV3-2	18	TRBJ2-2	TRBD2	-	TGTGCCAGCAGCCAAGATCGGCTAGCGGGGGGCCGGACCGGGGAGCTGTTTTTT	CASSQDRLAGGRTGELFF
TRBV5-1	17	TRBJ2-7	TRBD2	-	TGCGCCAGCAGCTTGGAAGGGACTAGCCTAAGCTCCTACGAGCAGTACTTC	CASSLEGTSLSSYEQYF
TRBV7-8	14	TRBJ2-7	TRBD1	-	TGTGCCAGCAGTTCGGACAGGGCGCCTACGGAGCAGTACTTC	CASSSDRAPTEQYF
TRBV19	15	TRBJ1-5	-	-	TGTGCCAGTAGTACGGGGGGGGGTAGCAATCAGCCCCAGCATTTT	CASSTGGGSNQPQHF
TRBV11-3	16	TRBJ2-2	TRBD2	-	TGTGCCAGCACCACGGGGGGGCAGGGGAACACCGGGGAGCTGTTTTTT	CASTTGGQGNTGELFF
TRBV28	15	TRBJ1-5	-	-	TGTGCCAGCAGTGCTACCAGGGTTAGCAATCAGCCCCAGCATTTT	CASSATRVSNQPQHF
TRBV13	16	TRBJ2-5	-	-	TGTGCCAGCAGCCTAAACTTTGGACAATTCCAAGAGACCCAGTACTTC	CASSLNFGQFQETQYF
TRBV5-1	18	TRBJ1-2	TRBD1	-	TGCGCCAGCAGCTCCCCTATGAGGGGACAGGGATCTAACTATGGCTACACCTTC	CASSSPMRGQGSNYGYTF
TRBV7-9	17	TRBJ2-2	-	-	TGTGCCAGCAGCTTAGTACAGTTTTCGGGAGACACCGGGGAGCTGTTTTTT	CASSLVQFSGDTGELFF
TRBV7-8	14	TRBJ1-6	TRBD1	-	TGTGCCAGCAGCCGAGACAGGGGTAATTCACCCCTCCACTTT	CASSRDRGNSPLHF
TRBV10-3	16	TRBJ1-3	-	-	TGTGCCATCAGTCAACTTACAGGAGGGGATGGAAACACCATATATTTT	CAISQLTGGDGNTIYF
TRBV3-1/TRBV3-2	14	TRBJ2-3	TRBD1	once	TGTGCCAGCAGCCCTGATACAGGGGCAGATACGCAGTATTTT	CASSPDTGADTQYF
TRBV18	16	TRBJ2-1	-	-	TGTGCCAGCTCACCACTCTTGCACAGGACATACAATGAGCAGTTCTTC	CASSPLLHRTYNEQFF
TRBV5-1	15	TRBJ2-2	-	-	TGCGCCAGCAGCCCAGCCCTGCGGCGAACCGGGGAGCTGTTTTTT	CASSPALRRTGELFF
TRBV15	14	TRBJ2-7	-	-	TGTGCCACCAGCAGAGCTGCGGGACCTGCAGAGCAGTACTTC	CATSRAAGPAEQYF
TRBV19	16	TRBJ1-1	-	-	TGTGCCAGTAGTTTCCTTCCCCGGGGGATGGGGACTGAAGCTTTCTTT	CASSFLPRGMGTEAFF
TRBV11-1	15	TRBJ1-1	-	-	TGTGCCAGCAGCTTAGGGTTACAGATGAACACTGAAGCTTTCTTT	CASSLGLQMNTEAFF
TRBV11-2	16	TRBJ2-1	TRBD2	-	TGTGCCAGCAGCTACCCCGGGTCTAGCGGGAGGAATGAGCAGTTCTTC	CASSYPGSSGRNEQFF
TRBV13	11	TRBJ1-1	-	-	TGTGCCAGCAGCTTGGCCACTGAAGCTTTCTTT	CASSLATEAFF
TRBV19	15	TRBJ1-1	TRBD1	-	TGTGCCAGTAGTATACACAGGGGGCGCAGGACTGAAGCTTTCTTT	CASSIHRGRRTEAFF
TRBV21-1	13	TRBJ2-1	-	-	TGTGCCACCCACCTTTGGGGGACAAATGAGCAGTTCTTC	CATHLWGTNEQFF